The next 2 T cell receptor beta chains were all read from a single sample in a study of cytomegalovirus exposure and HLA in healthy donors. It was with 60 Vbeta and 13 Jbeta primers that the PCR ran. Using immunoSEQ multiplex PCR, the repertoire was profiled, and TCRdb retains in-frame clones only, with some absent. The data contain around 100,000 clones, roughly 85% of them singletons. The sequenced sample consisted of PBMCs. Receptor source: a middle-aged woman in good health and CMV-seronegative.

This sequence joins TRBV6-1 and TRBJ2-5; the match to TRBD1 covers 11 bases. CDR1 is MNHNS, CDR2 SASEGT, per germline. The CDR3 contains 16 residues. The trim removed 3 bases at V and 4 bases at J, leaving 7 bases unmatched. DNA for the CDR3: TGTGCCAGCAGTGAGGCCGGGACAGGGGGGGGAGAGACCCAGTACTTC. It encodes CASSEAGTGGGETQYF.

The gene calls are TRBV7-9 and TRBJ1-3, with D hard to call. CDR3 length: 14 residues. Germline assignment: CDR1 SEHNR and CDR2 FQNEAQ (reference sequence). V was cut by 0 bases and J by 8 bases, with 11 bases left in between. CDR3 in amino acids: CASSLAGGSYTIYF. The CDR3 DNA reads TGTGCCAGCAGCTTAGCTGGAGGGAGTTACACCATATATTTT.